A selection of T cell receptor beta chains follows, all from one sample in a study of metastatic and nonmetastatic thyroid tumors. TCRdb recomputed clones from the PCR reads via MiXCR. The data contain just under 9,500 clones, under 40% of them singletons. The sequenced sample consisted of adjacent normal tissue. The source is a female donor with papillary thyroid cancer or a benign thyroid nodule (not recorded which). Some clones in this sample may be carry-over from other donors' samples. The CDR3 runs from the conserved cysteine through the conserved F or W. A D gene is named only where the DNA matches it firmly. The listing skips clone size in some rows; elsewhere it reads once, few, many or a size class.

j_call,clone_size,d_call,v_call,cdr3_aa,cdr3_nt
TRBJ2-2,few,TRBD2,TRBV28,CASSCHLAGATGELFF,TGTGCCAGCAGTTGCCACCTAGCGGGAGCCACAGGGGAGCTGTTTTTT
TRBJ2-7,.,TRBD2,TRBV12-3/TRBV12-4,CARSLISGRDKEQYF,TGTGCCAGAAGTCTGATTAGCGGGAGGGACAAAGAGCAGTACTTC
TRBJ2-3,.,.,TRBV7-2,CASSVYMMTDTQYF,TGTGCCAGCAGCGTCTATATGATGACAGATACGCAGTATTTT
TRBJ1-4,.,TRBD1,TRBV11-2,CASSQGQGEEKLFF,TGTGCCAGCAGTCAGGGACAGGGGGAGGAAAAACTGTTTTTT
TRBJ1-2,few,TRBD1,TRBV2,CASSPPGAGGYGYTF,TGTGCCAGCAGCCCGCCCGGGGCAGGGGGCTATGGCTACACCTTC
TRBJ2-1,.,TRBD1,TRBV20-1,CSARPTDGTGVNEQFF,TGCAGTGCTAGACCGACCGATGGGACAGGGGTCAATGAGCAGTTCTTC
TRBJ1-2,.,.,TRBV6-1,CASSDGALKPYGYTF,TGTGCCAGCAGTGATGGGGCTTTAAAGCCCTATGGCTACACCTTC
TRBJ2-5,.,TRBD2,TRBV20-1,CSAETGAGGPQTQYF,TGCAGTGCCGAAACCGGGGCGGGAGGGCCTCAGACCCAGTACTTC
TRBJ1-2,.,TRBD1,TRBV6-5,CASSSPGTGDYGYTF,TGTGCCAGCAGTTCTCCCGGGACAGGGGACTATGGCTACACCTTC
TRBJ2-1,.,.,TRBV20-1,CSARVGGDYNEQFF,TGCAGTGCTAGAGTCGGGGGCGATTACAATGAGCAGTTCTTC
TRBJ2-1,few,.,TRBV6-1,CASSESTGGGQDEQFF,TGTGCCAGCAGTGAAAGCACAGGCGGAGGGCAAGATGAGCAGTTCTTC
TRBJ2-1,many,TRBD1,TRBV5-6,CASNGQVQGNEQFF,TGTGCCAGCAACGGACAGGTACAGGGCAATGAGCAGTTCTTC
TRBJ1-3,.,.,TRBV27,CASSLSPGGNTIYF,TGTGCCAGCAGTTTATCCCCCGGGGGAAACACCATATATTTT
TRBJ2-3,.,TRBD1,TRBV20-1,CSVGGQDTDTQYF,TGCAGTGTCGGGGGACAGGACACAGATACGCAGTATTTT
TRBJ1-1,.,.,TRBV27,CASTPRAGTEAFF,TGTGCCAGCACGCCCCGGGCGGGCACTGAAGCTTTCTTT
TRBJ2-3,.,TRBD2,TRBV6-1,CASKQEIRLAGTQYF,TGTGCCAGCAAACAAGAAATAAGACTAGCGGGTACGCAGTATTTT
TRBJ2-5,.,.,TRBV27,CASSHPQETQYF,TGTGCCAGCAGTCACCCTCAAGAGACCCAGTACTTC
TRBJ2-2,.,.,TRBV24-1,CATSDLLLGTGELFF,TGTGCCACCAGTGATTTGTTGTTGGGGACCGGGGAGCTGTTTTTT
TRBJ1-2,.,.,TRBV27,CASSLKGVSGYTF,TGTGCCAGCAGTTTAAAGGGGGTCTCTGGCTACACCTTC
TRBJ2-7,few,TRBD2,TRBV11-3,CASSPRPSGGIGEQYF,TGTGCCAGCAGCCCCCGGCCTAGCGGGGGGATAGGGGAGCAGTACTTC
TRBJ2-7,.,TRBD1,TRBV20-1,CSGTGQRYEQYF,TGCAGTGGAACGGGACAGCGCTACGAGCAGTACTTC
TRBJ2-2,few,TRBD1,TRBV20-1,CSARTGDNTGELFF,TGCAGTGCAAGGACAGGGGACAACACCGGGGAGCTGTTTTTT
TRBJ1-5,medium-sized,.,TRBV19,CASSIEGQVSNQPQHF,TGTGCCAGTAGTATAGAGGGTCAGGTCAGCAATCAGCCCCAGCATTTT
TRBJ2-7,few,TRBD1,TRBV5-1,CASSFSPGTGADEQYF,TGCGCCAGCAGCTTTTCTCCCGGGACAGGGGCCGACGAGCAGTACTTC
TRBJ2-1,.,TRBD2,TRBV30,CAWSLSGRLNEQFF,TGTGCCTGGAGTCTTAGCGGGAGACTGAATGAGCAGTTCTTC
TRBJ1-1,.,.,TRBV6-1,CASSLSGASTEAFF,TGTGCCAGCAGTTTGTCAGGGGCGAGCACTGAAGCTTTCTTT
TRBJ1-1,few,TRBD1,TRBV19,CASSIDRGRTEAFF,TGTGCCAGTAGTATCGACAGGGGGAGGACTGAAGCTTTCTTT
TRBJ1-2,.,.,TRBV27,CASSLSASYGYTF,TGTGCCAGCAGTTTATCAGCCAGCTATGGCTACACCTTC
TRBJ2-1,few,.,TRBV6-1,CAAADTSGHEQFF,TGTGCCGCAGCTGATACAAGTGGCCATGAGCAGTTCTTC
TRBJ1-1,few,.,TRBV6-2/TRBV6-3,CASSYSAVVTEAFF,TGTGCCAGCAGTTACTCGGCAGTGGTGACTGAAGCTTTCTTT
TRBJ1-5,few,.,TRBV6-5,CASSYNRAGQPQHF,TGTGCCAGCAGTTACAACAGGGCGGGCCAGCCCCAGCATTTT
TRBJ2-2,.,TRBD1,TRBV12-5,CASGLVTGGIGELFF,TGTGCTAGTGGTTTGGTCACAGGGGGAATCGGGGAGCTGTTTTTT
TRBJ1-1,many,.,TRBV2,CASSEAQGLNTEAFF,TGTGCCAGCAGTGAAGCGCAGGGGTTGAACACTGAAGCTTTCTTT
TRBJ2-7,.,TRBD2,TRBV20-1,CSAWSGRMSYEQYF,TGCAGTGCTTGGAGCGGGAGGATGTCCTACGAGCAGTACTTC
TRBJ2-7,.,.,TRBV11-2,CASSFSIRSEQYF,TGTGCCAGCAGCTTTTCGATCAGGAGCGAGCAGTACTTC
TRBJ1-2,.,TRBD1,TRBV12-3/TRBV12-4,CASSPDRGYGYTF,TGTGCCAGCAGCCCAGACAGGGGTTATGGCTACACCTTC
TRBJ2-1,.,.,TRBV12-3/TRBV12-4,CASSRRQGHVSNEQFF,TGTGCCAGCAGCCGTCGCCAGGGGCACGTCTCCAATGAGCAGTTCTTC
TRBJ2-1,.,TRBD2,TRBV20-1,CSATLAGGTQNNEQFF,TGCAGTGCCACCTTAGCGGGAGGAACCCAGAACAATGAGCAGTTCTTC
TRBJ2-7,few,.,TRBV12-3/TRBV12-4,CASSRTEYEQYF,TGTGCCAGTAGTCGGACTGAATACGAGCAGTACTTC
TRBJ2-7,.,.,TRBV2,CASSDSDGGGQYF,TGTGCCAGCAGTGACTCAGACGGTGGCGGGCAGTACTTC
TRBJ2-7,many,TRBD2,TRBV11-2,CASSLDPSGRGEQYF,TGTGCCAGCAGCTTAGATCCTAGCGGGAGGGGGGAGCAGTACTTC
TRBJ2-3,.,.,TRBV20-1,CSARTSGDTQYF,TGCAGTGCTAGGACCTCAGGGGATACGCAGTATTTT
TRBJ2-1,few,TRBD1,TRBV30,CAWSVTGEVEQFF,TGTGCCTGGAGTGTAACAGGGGAAGTCGAGCAGTTCTTC